One and the same sample provided the 21 T cell receptor beta chains below, sequenced in a study of control samples from healthy donors and cancer patients. Assay: immunoSEQ multiplex PCR; the TCRdb copy retains only in-frame clones and omits some. This table has approximately 120,000 clones, roughly 92% appearing once. The specimen sequenced was PBMCs. The receptors stem from an elderly man with head and neck cancer.

The chain combines TRBV5-4 with TRBJ2-7, with 7 bases fitting TRBD2. Looked up from germline, CDR1 is SGHNT and CDR2 is YYREEE (reference sequence). The CDR3 totals 13 residues. J lost 5 bases, V lost 7 bases, and 9 bases had no gene match. CDR3 bases: TGTGCCAGCGGGGGGGGGATATCCCACGAGCAGTACTTC. The encoded protein is CASGGGISHEQYF.

The CDR3 DNA follows: TGTGCCAGCAGCTTTGGACTAGCGGGCACCGGGGAGCTGTTTTTT. Protein sequence: CASSFGLAGTGELFF. The chain recombines TRBV7-7 with TRBJ2-2; 11 nucleotides align to TRBD2. V was pared by 3 bases and J by 4 bases, with 1 base of the junction left unmatched. The CDR3 is 15 residues long. The V gene's germline CDR1 is SSHAT and CDR2 FNYEAQ (reference sequence).

The rearrangement uses TRBV24-1 and TRBJ1-1; 7 bases line up with TRBD1. Per germline, CDR1 KGHDR and CDR2 SFDVKD. This CDR3 comprises 12 residues. V lost 5 bases to trimming and J lost 9 bases; unmatched junction nucleotides: 5. CDR3 in amino acids: CATSGEQGKAFF. DNA of the CDR3: TGTGCCACCAGTGGTGAACAGGGGAAAGCTTTCTTT.

This chain joins TRBV5-1 and TRBJ2-7; 9 nucleotides align to TRBD1. V dropped 2 bases and J dropped 3; count of bases not matched to a gene: 6. This CDR3 region has 15 residues. Per germline, CDR1 SGHRS and CDR2 YFSETQ. The CDR3 spells CASSFLDRGIYEQYF. In DNA, the CDR3 is TGCGCCAGCAGCTTCTTGGACAGGGGAATCTACGAGCAGTACTTC. Variable domain in full (rest from reference TRBV5-1 and TRBJ2-7): KAGVTQTPRYLIKTRGQQVTLSCSPISGHRSVSWYQQTPGQGLQFLFEYFSETQRNKGNFPGRFSGRQFSNSRSEMNVSTLELGDSALYLCASSFLDRGIYEQYFGPGTRLTVT.

This chain connects TRBV5-4 to TRBJ1-1; D may be TRBD1 (5 bases). The length of the CDR3 is 16 residues. V dropped 4 bases and J dropped 1 base, with 17 bases sitting between them. Germline-derived CDR1 and CDR2 are SGHNT and YYREEE (reference sequence). Here the CDR3 reads CASSPLFRDRNTEAFF. The CDR3 DNA follows: TGTGCCAGCAGCCCTCTTTTCCGTGACAGGAACACTGAAGCTTTCTTT.

The chain employs TRBV7-9 and TRBJ1-1; weak D call: TRBD1 (6 bases). Germline CDR1 and CDR2: SEHNR and FQNEAQ (reference sequence). V lost 1 base to trimming and J lost 2 bases, with 8 bases between them. This CDR3 has 14 residues. CDR3: CASSLEQGNTEAFF. For the CDR3, the DNA is TGTGCCAGCAGCTTAGAACAGGGAAACACTGAAGCTTTCTTT.

This chain links TRBV10-1 with TRBJ2-3; 8 bases are shared with TRBD2. From germline, CDR1 is WNHNN and CDR2 SYGVQD (reference sequence). V trimming: 0 bases; J trimming: 2 bases; junction bases outside the gene matches: 4. The CDR3 runs to 16 residues. CDR3 DNA: TGCGCCAGCAGTGAGTCAGGAGCGGGGGACACAGATACGCAGTATTTT. It codes for CASSESGAGDTDTQYF.

The CDR3 reads CASSQGSLRGEQYF. DNA for the CDR3: TGCGCCAGCAGCCAAGGGAGTTTGAGGGGCGAGCAGTACTTC. V usage is TRBV4-3 and J usage is TRBJ2-7; D may correspond to TRBD1 or TRBD2 (5 bases each). V was cut by 1 base and J by 6 bases, with 13 bases left in between. The V gene's germline CDR1 is LGHNA and CDR2 YSLEER. CDR3 size: 14 residues.

The chain couples TRBV7-8 to TRBJ2-1; weak D call: TRBD2 (5 bases). There are 15 residues in the CDR3. V was shortened by 5 bases and J by 7 bases, with 18 bases between the two germline ends. Germline V gene sequence: CDR1 SGHVS, CDR2 FQNEAQ. CDR3 in DNA: TGTGCCAGCAGCCCTGGGCGGCTAGCCTTGAATGAGCAGTTCTTC. Its translation is CASSPGRLALNEQFF.

The chain is built from TRBV15 and TRBJ1-1, with D possibly matching TRBD1 (6 bases). CDR3 length equals 14 residues. Germline V gene lookup returns CDR1 LNHNV and CDR2 YYDKDF (reference sequence). V was clipped by 3 bases and J by 6 bases, with 14 bases between them. In DNA, the CDR3 is TGTGCCACCAGCAGGGTCGGAGGGGGGGCTGAAGCTTTCTTT. Protein product: CATSRVGGGAEAFF.

The rearrangement links TRBV30 to TRBJ1-5; the D is unclear. Trimming removed 2 bases at V and 0 bases at J, with 5 bases between. CDR3 size: 13 residues. Looked up from germline, CDR1 is GTSNPN and CDR2 is SVGIG (reference sequence). The CDR3 bases are TGTGCCTGGAGTACAGATAGCAATCAGCCCCAGCATTTT. Encoded protein: CAWSTDSNQPQHF.

The chain uses TRBV27 and TRBJ2-1, with D unresolved. V gave up 0 bases and J gave up 4 bases, with 7 bases separating them. This CDR3 contains 14 residues. CDR1 and CDR2 (germline): MNHEY, SMNVEV (reference sequence). For the CDR3, the DNA is TGTGCCAGCAGTTTATCAACCTCGTACAATGAGCAGTTCTTC. Its protein product is CASSLSTSYNEQFF.

This sequence joins TRBV5-6 and TRBJ1-1; TRBD1 aligns across 7 bases. V shed 4 bases, J shed 10 bases, and the junction held 7 bases outside the gene matches. CDR3 length equals 12 residues. Germline-derived CDR1 and CDR2 are SGHDT and YYEEEE. This CDR3 reads CASSPRDSGAFF. The DNA for the CDR3 is TGTGCCAGCAGCCCCCGGGACAGCGGAGCTTTCTTT.

V and J are TRBV6-5 and TRBJ1-2; D is undetermined. The germline V gene encodes CDR1 MNHEY and CDR2 SVGAGI. The V end was cut by 0 bases, the J end by 2 bases, with 7 bases between. CDR3 length: 14 residues. The DNA of the CDR3 is TGTGCCAGCAGTTACTCGTGGTCGAACTATGGCTACACCTTC. Translated, it gives CASSYSWSNYGYTF.

The chain recombines TRBV5-1 with TRBJ2-3; maybe TRBD2 (5 bases). Germline V lookup: CDR1 SGHRS, CDR2 YFSETQ. With 0 bases removed from V and 2 bases from J, the gap between germline ends came to 13 bases. The CDR3 loop spans 16 amino acids. The CDR3 DNA is TGCGCCAGCAGCTTGGGGTGGGAGCTCCCCACAGATACGCAGTATTTT. Translating it yields CASSLGWELPTDTQYF.

The chain joins TRBV7-8 to TRBJ2-5, with 8 bases identical to TRBD2. The germline V gene encodes CDR1 SGHVS and CDR2 FQNEAQ. The CDR3 covers 16 residues. Trimming removed 6 bases from V and 5 bases from J; junction bases left unmatched: 14. CDR3 loop: CASSSRAAGGEETQYF. The CDR3, as DNA: TGTGCCAGCAGTTCTCGGGCGGCGGGAGGTGAGGAGACCCAGTACTTC.

The rearrangement links TRBV19 to TRBJ2-7; no clear D. Trimming took off 6 bases at V and 6 bases at J, with 18 bases between the two ends. The CDR3 has 14 amino acids. CDR1 is LNHDA and CDR2 is SQIVND in the germline V gene (reference sequence). The CDR3 loop reads CASSTDRTVREQYF. CDR3 nucleotides: TGTGCCAGTAGCACAGATAGGACCGTCCGCGAGCAGTACTTC.

The chain couples TRBV6-5 to TRBJ1-5; a weak D match, TRBD1 (6 bases). Germline V lookup: CDR1 MNHEY, CDR2 SVGAGI. The CDR3 consists of 15 residues. Between the trimmed V and J ends, which lost 6 bases and 0 bases, there was a span of 12 bases. CDR3 amino acids: CASSDRLVSNQPQHF. CDR3 DNA: TGTGCCAGCAGCGACAGGTTGGTTAGCAATCAGCCCCAGCATTTT.

This clone was recorded only once. The chain uses TRBV12-3 or TRBV12-4 and TRBJ2-7, with a possible D match to TRBD2 (6 bases). The CDR3 loop spans 12 amino acids. V gave up 3 bases and J gave up 7 bases, with 10 bases separating them. CDR3 in DNA: TGTGCCAGCAGTTTTTATAGCGGTGAGCAGTACTTC. Its translation is CASSFYSGEQYF.

This rearrangement joins TRBV27 to TRBJ1-4; D not certain. The CDR3 has 14 amino acids. CDR1 and CDR2 from the germline V gene are MNHEY and SMNVEV (reference sequence). The V gene lost 0 bases and the J gene lost 2 bases, with 4 bases spanning the gap. The CDR3, as DNA: TGTGCCAGCAGTTTATCCAGGACTAATGAAAAACTGTTTTTT. It encodes CASSLSRTNEKLFF.

The chain combines TRBV21-1 with TRBJ2-1. TRBV21-1 is an annotated pseudogene. The CDR3 consists of 14 residues. The DNA for the CDR3 is TGTGCCAGCAGCAAACGCCAGTCGAGACATGAGCAGTTCTTC. Translated: CASSKRQSRHEQFF.